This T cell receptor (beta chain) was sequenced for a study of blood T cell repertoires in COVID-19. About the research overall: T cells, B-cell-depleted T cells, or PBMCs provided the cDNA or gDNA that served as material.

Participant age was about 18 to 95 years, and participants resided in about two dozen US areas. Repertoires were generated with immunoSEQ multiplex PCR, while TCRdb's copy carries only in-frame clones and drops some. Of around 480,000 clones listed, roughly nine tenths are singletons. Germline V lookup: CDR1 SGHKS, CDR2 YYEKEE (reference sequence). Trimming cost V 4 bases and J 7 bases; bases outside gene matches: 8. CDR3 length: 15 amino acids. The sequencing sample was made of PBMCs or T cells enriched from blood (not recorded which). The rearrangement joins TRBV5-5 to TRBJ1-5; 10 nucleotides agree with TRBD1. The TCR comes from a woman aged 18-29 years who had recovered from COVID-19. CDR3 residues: CASSPGTGDGQPQHF. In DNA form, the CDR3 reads TGTGCCAGCAGCCCCGGGACAGGGGATGGGCAGCCCCAGCATTTT. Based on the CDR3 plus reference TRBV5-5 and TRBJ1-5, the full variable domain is DAGVTQSPTHLIKTRGQQVTLRCSPISGHKSVSWYQQVLGQGPQFIFQYYEKEERGRGNFPDRFSARQFPNYSSELNVNALLLGDSALYLCASSPGTGDGQPQHFGDGTRLSIL.